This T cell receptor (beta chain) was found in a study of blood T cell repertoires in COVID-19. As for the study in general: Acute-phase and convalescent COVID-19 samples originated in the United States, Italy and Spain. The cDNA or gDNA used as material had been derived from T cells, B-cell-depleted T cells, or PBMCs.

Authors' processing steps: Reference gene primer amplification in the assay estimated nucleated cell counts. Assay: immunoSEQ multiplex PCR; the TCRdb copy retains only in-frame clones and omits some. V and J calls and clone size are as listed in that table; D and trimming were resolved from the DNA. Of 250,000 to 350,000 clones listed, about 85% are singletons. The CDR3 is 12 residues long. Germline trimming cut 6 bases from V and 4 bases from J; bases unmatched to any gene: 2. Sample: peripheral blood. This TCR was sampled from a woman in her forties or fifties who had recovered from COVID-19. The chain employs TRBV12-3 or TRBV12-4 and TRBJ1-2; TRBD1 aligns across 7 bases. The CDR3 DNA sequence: TGTGCCAGCAGGGCAGGGGGCTATGGCTACACCTTC. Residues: CASRAGGYGYTF.